Described below is a single TCR beta chain sequence and its context. In terms of age and location, participants ranged from roughly 18 to 89 years and lived in under 30 US areas. Participants' own reports of clinical history determined their cohort assignment. The record originates from a study of blood T cell repertoires in COVID-19. The assay was immunoSEQ multiplex PCR, and TCRdb's table has in-frame clones only and misses some. The repertoire holds hundreds of thousands of clones, with 85% to 90% as singletons. Sequencing was done on a sample of PBMCs or T cells enriched from blood (not recorded which). The TCR sequence derives from a man younger than 30 who had recovered from COVID-19.

This CDR3 reads CASSWGEMGSNTGELFF. The CDR3 DNA reads as TGCGCCAGCAGTTGGGGGGAAATGGGCTCGAACACCGGGGAGCTGTTTTTT. This sequence joins TRBV5-1 and TRBJ2-2; possible D gene TRBD2, 6 bases. CDR1 is SGHRS, CDR2 YFSETQ, per germline. The CDR3 covers 17 residues. V lost 5 bases and J 0 bases, leaving 17 bases between the germline ends.